This T cell receptor (beta chain) was retrieved from a study of blood T cell repertoires in COVID-19. Source study methods: Nucleated cell number was recorded as an estimate derived from reference gene primer amplification. TCRdb keeps only in-frame clones here, not all; method: immunoSEQ multiplex PCR. From that table come the V and J calls and clone size; the DNA was used to work out D and trimming. The sample carries about 83,000 clones, approximately 80% recorded once. Relative to its sample, this clone is medium-sized (0.01 to 0.1%). This clonotype was obtained from a woman at least 80 years old with acute or convalescent COVID-19. The specimen was peripheral blood.

The CDR3 DNA sequence: TGTGCCAGCAGTGGCCCGACAGGGAACGGCTACACCTTC. Translating gives CASSGPTGNGYTF. V is TRBV6-2 or TRBV6-3 and J is TRBJ1-2, with 7 bases fitting TRBD1. Germline trimming cut 5 bases from V and 8 bases from J; bases unmatched to any gene: 8. Germline loops: CDR1 MNHEY, CDR2 SVGEGT. The CDR3 runs to 13 residues.